These 26 T cell receptor beta chains came from one sample sequenced in a study of OX40 agonist ivuxolimab in advanced cancers. Method: immunoSEQ multiplex PCR; TCRdb's copy keeps in-frame clones and lacks some. The data show about 70,000 clones, with about three quarters seen just once and less than 5.5% held by the top ten. The sample in question was CD4+ or CD8+ T cells sorted from blood, obtained in a trial of the OX40 agonist ivuxolimab. Every receptor here comes from an adult with an advanced solid tumor such as melanoma, head and neck, liver or kidney cancer.

The V call is TRBV6-1, the J call TRBJ2-7; 11 bases match TRBD2. With 7 bases clipped from V and 3 bases from J, the junction kept 8 bases outside the gene matches. The length of the CDR3 is 15 residues. Germline V gene sequence: CDR1 MNHNS, CDR2 SASEGT. The CDR3 loop is CASILLAGVNYEQYF. In DNA, the CDR3 is TGTGCCAGCATTTTACTAGCGGGAGTAAACTACGAGCAGTACTTC.

This sequence joins TRBV27 and TRBJ1-6, with unresolved D. V was cut by 3 bases and J by 1 base, with 4 bases left in between. The CDR3 totals 14 residues. In germline, CDR1 is MNHEY, CDR2 SMNVEV (reference sequence). CDR3 in DNA: TGTGCCAGCAGTTTTCGGTCCTATAATTCACCCCTCCACTTT. Its protein is CASSFRSYNSPLHF.

The chain couples TRBV12-5 to TRBJ2-3; 7 bases fit TRBD2. J was trimmed by 5 bases and V by 5 bases; bases with no gene match: 10. The germline V gene has CDR1 LGHNT and CDR2 FRNRAP. The CDR3 contains 15 residues. The CDR3 nucleotides read TGTGCTAGTGGTCCATCTAGCGGTGGCGTAGATACGCAGTATTTT. It codes for CASGPSSGGVDTQYF.

A remark on this clone: Other DNA sequences in this sample translate to the same CDR3. The V call is TRBV6-5, the J call TRBJ1-1; D unresolved. The CDR3 has 13 residues. The V gene's germline CDR1 is MNHEY and CDR2 SVGAGI. V lost 0 bases and J 8 bases, leaving 10 bases between the germline ends. The DNA for the CDR3 is TGTGCCAGCAGTTACTCAAGGGCCAGCGAAGCTTTCTTT. This sequence encodes CASSYSRASEAFF.

The chain employs TRBV18 and TRBJ1-2, with D uncertain. V lost 2 bases and J 4 bases, leaving 5 bases between the germline ends. In germline, CDR1 is KGHSH, CDR2 LQKENI. CDR3 length equals 12 residues. The CDR3 loop reads CASSPSSYGYTF. The CDR3, as DNA: TGTGCCAGCTCACCATCCAGCTATGGCTACACCTTC. Using reference TRBV18 and TRBJ1-2 for the parts outside the CDR3, the full variable domain is NAGVMQNPRHLVRRRGQEARLRCSPMKGHSHVYWYRQLPEEGLKFMVYLQKENIIDESGMPKERFSAEFPKEGPSILRIQQVVRGDSAAYFCASSPSSYGYTFGSGTRLTVV.

The chain employs TRBV30 and TRBJ1-2; 7 positions match TRBD1. The CDR3 consists of 15 residues. Germline CDR1 GTSNPN, CDR2 SVGIG (reference sequence). V shed 1 base and J 8 bases; nucleotides not matched to a gene: 13. CDR3 in amino acids: CAWSDGGQKYGGYTF. The CDR3 bases are TGTGCCTGGAGTGACGGGGGACAGAAGTATGGCGGCTACACCTTC.

The chain links TRBV6-1 to TRBJ1-4, with no clear D. Trimming removed 7 bases at V and 6 bases at J, with 12 bases between. The CDR3 loop spans 13 amino acids. Per germline, CDR1 MNHNS and CDR2 SASEGT. The chain's CDR3 is CASKEASYEKLFF. For the CDR3, the DNA is TGTGCCAGCAAAGAGGCATCTTATGAAAAACTGTTTTTT.

This clone has only one observation. The chain uses TRBV4-1 and TRBJ1-2; weak D call: TRBD1 (6 bases). V lost 0 bases and J lost 5, with 13 bases in between. CDR3 length: 15 amino acids. Per germline, CDR1 MGHRA and CDR2 YSYEKL. The CDR3 region is CASSQDPQGGYGYTF. The CDR3 DNA follows: TGCGCCAGCAGCCAAGACCCACAGGGTGGGTATGGCTACACCTTC.

The chain couples TRBV2 to TRBJ1-1; maybe TRBD1 (5 bases). The CDR3 runs to 14 residues. V was cut by 6 bases and J by 5 bases, with 16 bases left in between. CDR1 and CDR2 (germline): SNHLY, FYNNEI. The CDR3 spells CASSRWGGDTEAFF. CDR3 sequence (DNA): TGTGCCAGCAGCCGATGGGGGGGGGATACTGAAGCTTTCTTT. The whole variable domain, remainder taken from reference TRBV2 and TRBJ1-1, is EPEVTQTPSHQVTQMGQEVILRCVPISNHLYFYWYRQILGQKVEFLVSFYNNEISEKSEIFDDQFSVERPDGSNFTLKIRSTKLEDSAMYFCASSRWGGDTEAFFGQGTRLTVV.

The gene calls are TRBV19 and TRBJ1-1; 7 bases are shared with TRBD1. Germline CDR1 is LNHDA and CDR2 is SQIVND (reference sequence). Trimming at V came to 2 bases and at J to 4 bases, leaving 1 base not matched to a gene. The CDR3 contains 13 residues. The CDR3: CASSIRGRTEAFF. CDR3 in DNA: TGTGCCAGTAGTATAAGGGGGCGCACTGAAGCTTTCTTT.

The chain recombines TRBV2 with TRBJ1-3; TRBD1 aligns across 7 bases. Germline values: CDR1 SNHLY, CDR2 FYNNEI. V lost 6 bases, J lost 1 base, and 6 bases stayed unmatched. The CDR3 is 15 residues long. This CDR3 reads CASSDRVFSGNTIYF. The DNA of the CDR3 is TGTGCCAGCAGCGACAGGGTTTTTTCTGGAAACACCATATATTTT.

The chain employs TRBV5-6 and TRBJ2-5; possibly TRBD1 for D (6 bases). V was trimmed by 4 bases and J by 4 bases, leaving 14 bases between them. Germline V gene data show CDR1 as SGHDT and CDR2 as YYEEEE. CDR3 length: 14 amino acids. CDR3 amino acids: CASSGTGTRETQYF. CDR3 in DNA: TGTGCCAGCAGCGGGACCGGGACACGAGAGACCCAGTACTTC.

This clone appeared a few times. The rearrangement joins TRBV15 to TRBJ2-7; D call uncertain. The V end was cut by 4 bases, the J end by 6 bases, with 10 bases between. CDR3 length: 12 residues. CDR1 is LNHNV and CDR2 is YYDKDF in the germline V gene (reference sequence). Here the CDR3 reads CATSKAGFEQYF. As DNA, the CDR3 is TGTGCCACCAGCAAGGCAGGATTCGAGCAGTACTTC.

This CDR3 is CASSPQSVQNTGELFF. The CDR3 DNA reads as TGTGCCAGCTCACCACAGTCGGTCCAGAACACCGGGGAGCTGTTTTTT. The chain has TRBV18 and TRBJ2-2; D is unresolved. Trimming cost V 1 base and J 1 base, with 10 bases left between them. The germline V gene encodes CDR1 KGHSH and CDR2 LQKENI. The CDR3 length is 16 residues.

The chain joins TRBV6-5 to TRBJ2-3; 10 positions match TRBD2. There are 15 residues in the CDR3. In germline, CDR1 is MNHEY, CDR2 SVGAGI. V shed 5 bases, J shed 1 base, and the junction held 3 bases outside the gene matches. In DNA, the CDR3 is TGTGCCAGCAGTGCCGGGACTAGCGGCACAGATACGCAGTATTTT. Encoded protein: CASSAGTSGTDTQYF.

The rearrangement links TRBV7-6 to TRBJ2-7; the D gene is possibly TRBD1 (6 bases). The CDR3 is 14 amino acids. V shed 3 bases and J shed 3 bases, with 12 bases lying between them. The germline CDR1 and CDR2 sequences are SGHVS and FNYEAQ. The CDR3: CASSFAGVNYEQYF. CDR3 bases: TGTGCCAGCAGCTTTGCAGGGGTTAACTACGAGCAGTACTTC.

The chain recombines TRBV6-1 with TRBJ2-2; D perhaps matches TRBD2 (5 bases). This CDR3 contains 15 residues. V was clipped by 8 bases and J by 3 bases, with 16 bases between them. Germline lookup yields CDR1 MNHNS and CDR2 SASEGT. Here the CDR3 reads CASDGGLGYTGELFF. The CDR3 DNA reads as TGTGCCAGCGATGGAGGTTTAGGGTACACCGGGGAGCTGTTTTTT.

The J gene is TRBJ1-2, the V gene TRBV6-1; D perhaps matches TRBD1 (6 bases). The V and J ends lost 2 bases and 0 bases respectively, with 10 bases between them. Germline V gives CDR1 MNHNS, CDR2 SASEGT. The CDR3 has 15 residues. CDR3: CASSEQRTANYGYTF. In DNA, the CDR3 is TGTGCCAGCAGTGAACAGAGGACAGCTAACTATGGCTACACCTTC.

CDR3 DNA sequence: TGCGCCAGCAGCCAAGACAACAGGTGGAATGAGCAGTTCTTC. Translating it yields CASSQDNRWNEQFF. The chain couples TRBV4-3 to TRBJ2-1; tentative D call: TRBD1 (5 bases). This CDR3 region has 14 residues. Trimming pared 0 bases from V and 7 bases from J, leaving 10 bases between. Germline V lookup: CDR1 LGHNA, CDR2 YSLEER.

V usage is TRBV29-1 and J usage is TRBJ2-1, with 10 positions matching TRBD1. Looked up from germline, CDR1 is SQVTM and CDR2 is ANQGSEA. The CDR3 is 15 residues long. J was trimmed by 4 bases and V by 1 base; bases with no gene match: 4. For the CDR3, the DNA is TGCAGCGTTGAAGGGGGACAGGGGATTTACAATGAGCAGTTCTTC. The encoded protein is CSVEGGQGIYNEQFF.

The chain has TRBV7-2 and TRBJ2-1; TRBD1 agrees at 7 bases. The CDR3 extends over 16 amino acids. V dropped 2 bases and J dropped 4; count of bases not matched to a gene: 8. Germline CDR1 reads SGHTA; CDR2 reads FQGNSA. This CDR3 reads CASSLIGGSVYNEQFF. The CDR3 nucleotides read TGTGCCAGCAGCTTAATAGGGGGCTCGGTGTACAATGAGCAGTTCTTC.

V is TRBV18 and J is TRBJ1-3; the match to TRBD1 covers 9 bases. The CDR3 sequence is 13 residues long. Per germline, CDR1 KGHSH and CDR2 LQKENI. The V gene end was trimmed by 5 bases and the J gene end by 7 bases; junction bases not matched to a gene: 3. In DNA form, the CDR3 reads TGTGCCAGCTCATCGGGGACAGGGAACACCATATATTTT. Its protein product is CASSSGTGNTIYF.

As to this clone: A read error may account for a junction end that differs from germline. The J gene is TRBJ1-1, the V gene TRBV5-1; the D gene is possibly TRBD1 (5 bases). Germline CDR1 and CDR2: SGHRS and YFSETQ. The CDR3 spans 15 residues. The CDR3 region has the DNA TGCGTCAGCAGCTTAGAGCCCGACAGGAACACTGAAGCTTTCTTT. Protein: CVSSLEPDRNTEAFF.

The chain combines TRBV28 with TRBJ1-1; D is unclear. Germline CDR1 and CDR2: MDHEN and SYDVKM. Between the trimmed V and J ends, which lost 3 bases and 0 bases, there was a span of 8 bases. CDR3 size: 14 residues. The CDR3 region has the DNA TGTGCCAGCAGTTTCGGACCGATGAACACTGAAGCTTTCTTT. It is translated as CASSFGPMNTEAFF.

The rearrangement uses TRBV11-2 and TRBJ2-7, with 11 bases matching TRBD1. This CDR3 has 17 amino acids. The junction had 10 bases not matched to a gene; V was cut back by 0 bases and J by 6 bases. Germline loops: CDR1 SGHAT, CDR2 FQNNGV. Written as DNA, the CDR3 is TGTGCCAGCAGCTTAGAGATTAACCCGGGACAGGGGGGCGAGCAGTACTTC. It is translated as CASSLEINPGQGGEQYF. Full variable domain (missing parts from reference TRBV11-2 and TRBJ2-7): EAGVAQSPRYKIIEKRQSVAFWCNPISGHATLYWYQQILGQGPKLLIQFQNNGVVDDSQLPKDRFSAERLKGVDSTLKIQPAKLEDSAVYLCASSLEINPGQGGEQYFGPGTRLTVT.

CDR3 nucleotides: TGCGCCAGCAGCTATGGGACAGGGGATTTTCCTGGAAACACCATATATTTT. Its protein is CASSYGTGDFPGNTIYF. The chain recombines TRBV5-1 with TRBJ1-3; the match to TRBD1 covers 10 bases. This CDR3 contains 17 residues. With V trimmed by 3 bases and J by 2 bases, 8 bases remained unmatched. The germline V gene has CDR1 SGHRS and CDR2 YFSETQ.